Listed below are T cell receptor beta chains from one sample, sequenced in a study of T cell changes during pregnancy in multiple sclerosis. The data were produced by immunoSEQ multiplex PCR, yet TCRdb's version contains in-frame clones alone and is incomplete. The data show about 65,000 clones, with 85% to 95% seen just once and roughly 3% held by the top ten. Source: CD8+ T cells from peripheral blood mononuclear cells, taken in the third trimester of pregnancy. These receptors were taken from a female donor in good health, enrolled as a control in a pregnancy study. Both conserved end residues are part of each CDR3. The D gene is left open where the match is weak. Some rows have no size entry. The others give once, few or many, or a class for an expanded clone.

d_gene,abundance,len,j_gene,v_gene,CDR3aa,CDR3nt
-,-,15,TRBJ2-7,TRBV5-6,CASSLETGSSYEQYF,TGTGCCAGCAGCTTGGAGACGGGAAGCTCCTACGAGCAGTACTTC
TRBD1,-,12,TRBJ1-1,TRBV4-1,CASSQTGAEAFF,TGCGCCAGCAGCCAGACAGGGGCTGAAGCTTTCTTT
TRBD2,-,13,TRBJ2-7,TRBV7-2,CASSLTTGGEQYF,TGTGCCAGCAGCTTAACGACCGGGGGGGAGCAGTACTTC
-,once,12,TRBJ2-5,TRBV7-9,CASQDGLGDQYF,TGTGCCAGCCAAGACGGACTCGGGGACCAGTACTTC
-,-,12,TRBJ2-7,TRBV7-9,CASSLESAEQYF,TGTGCCAGCAGCTTAGAGAGCGCCGAGCAGTACTTC
TRBD1,-,14,TRBJ1-1,TRBV5-6,CASSTGTGRLVAFF,TGTGCCAGCAGCACTGGGACAGGGAGGTTGGTAGCTTTCTTT
-,-,12,TRBJ2-3,TRBV27,CASSPSTDTQYF,TGTGCCAGCAGTCCATCCACAGATACGCAGTATTTT
-,-,13,TRBJ1-5,TRBV27,CASSLRGGQPQHF,TGTGCCAGCAGTTTAAGAGGAGGACAGCCCCAGCATTTT
-,-,16,TRBJ1-2,TRBV7-9,CASSQLDGRANYGYTF,TGTGCCAGCAGTCAGCTCGACGGGAGAGCTAACTATGGCTACACCTTC
-,-,13,TRBJ1-1,TRBV4-1,CASSQHGSTEAFF,TGCGCCAGCAGCCAACACGGTAGCACTGAAGCTTTCTTT
TRBD2,-,12,TRBJ2-5,TRBV5-5,CASSLLAETQYF,TGTGCCAGCAGCTTACTAGCGGAGACCCAGTACTTC
-,once,15,TRBJ2-1,TRBV7-9,CASSPDGGSYNEQFF,TGTGCCAGCAGCCCAGACGGGGGCTCCTACAATGAGCAGTTCTTC
-,-,13,TRBJ2-7,TRBV5-6,CASSPARPFEQYF,TGTGCCAGCAGCCCTGCGCGGCCTTTCGAGCAGTACTTC
-,-,16,TRBJ1-6,TRBV14,CASSQVGLQGRSPLHF,TGTGCCAGCAGCCAAGTAGGCCTCCAGGGGCGGTCACCCCTCCACTTT
TRBD1,-,16,TRBJ2-3,TRBV4-3,CASSQGTGGRGDTQYF,TGCGCCAGCAGCCAAGGCACAGGGGGAAGGGGAGATACGCAGTATTTT
-,-,18,TRBJ2-2,TRBV5-1,CASSLYGGGQGGTGELFF,TGCGCCAGCAGCTTGTACGGCGGGGGACAAGGAGGCACCGGGGAGCTGTTTTTT
-,-,12,TRBJ2-7,TRBV30,CAWDRNSYEQYF,TGTGCCTGGGACAGAAACTCCTACGAGCAGTACTTC
TRBD1,-,14,TRBJ1-1,TRBV5-6,CASSPTGDDTEAFF,TGTGCCAGCAGCCCGACAGGGGACGACACTGAAGCTTTCTTT
TRBD1,-,15,TRBJ1-1,TRBV27,CASSYHSGTGLVAFF,TGTGCCAGCAGTTACCATTCTGGGACAGGGTTGGTCGCTTTCTTT
-,once,12,TRBJ1-1,TRBV7-9,CASQVTNTEAFF,TGTGCCAGCCAGGTTACGAACACTGAAGCTTTCTTT
-,-,16,TRBJ1-3,TRBV7-9,CASSLVEEDSGNTIYF,TGTGCCAGCAGCTTAGTGGAGGAGGACTCTGGAAACACCATATATTTT
TRBD1,-,17,TRBJ2-7,TRBV4-3,CASSQDARGTGSHEQYF,TGCGCCAGCAGCCAAGATGCTCGCGGGACAGGGTCCCACGAGCAGTACTTC
TRBD1,-,16,TRBJ2-7,TRBV11-2,CASSLVVGQGAPEQYF,TGTGCCAGCAGCTTAGTTGTCGGACAGGGGGCTCCCGAGCAGTACTTC
TRBD1,once,14,TRBJ2-5,TRBV7-9,CASSFGTEQETQYF,TGTGCCAGCAGCTTCGGGACAGAACAAGAGACCCAGTACTTC
TRBD1,-,15,TRBJ2-7,TRBV27,CASSPSTGLLDEQYF,TGTGCCAGCAGTCCCTCGACAGGGCTATTGGACGAGCAGTACTTC
TRBD1,-,15,TRBJ1-1,TRBV29-1,CSARQGYLMNTEAFF,TGCAGCGCTAGACAGGGTTACCTCATGAACACTGAAGCTTTCTTT
TRBD2,-,16,TRBJ2-7,TRBV5-4,CASSGGTSGRSYEQYF,TGTGCCAGCAGCGGCGGGACTAGCGGACGCTCCTACGAGCAGTACTTC
-,few,14,TRBJ1-1,TRBV4-1,CASSPPTGRTEAFF,TGCGCCAGCAGCCCTCCTACAGGGCGAACTGAAGCTTTCTTT
-,-,16,TRBJ1-4,TRBV15,CATSRRWTDPNEKLFF,TGTGCCACCAGCAGACGCTGGACAGACCCTAATGAAAAACTGTTTTTT
TRBD2,-,13,TRBJ2-7,TRBV2,CASLAGLAYEQYF,TGTGCCAGCCTAGCGGGGTTAGCCTACGAGCAGTACTTC
-,few,13,TRBJ1-1,TRBV19,CASSISGSSEAFF,TGTGCCAGTAGTATCTCAGGGTCCTCTGAAGCTTTCTTT
TRBD2,-,17,TRBJ2-3,TRBV7-6,CASSLETSGGLTDTQYF,TGTGCCAGCAGCTTAGAGACTAGCGGGGGGCTCACAGATACGCAGTATTTT
TRBD2,-,18,TRBJ2-3,TRBV10-2,CASSRGGLAGDVTDTQYF,TGCGCCAGCAGCCGAGGGGGTCTAGCGGGGGACGTCACAGATACGCAGTATTTT
TRBD2,-,17,TRBJ2-3,TRBV7-9,CASSLDPRLAGGNTQYF,TGTGCCAGCAGCTTAGACCCCCGACTAGCGGGGGGGAATACGCAGTATTTT
TRBD1,-,16,TRBJ1-1,TRBV5-4,CASSQGQGSVNTEAFF,TGTGCCAGCAGCCAAGGACAGGGATCGGTGAACACTGAAGCTTTCTTT
TRBD1,-,15,TRBJ2-1,TRBV27,CASSSGQGINNEQFF,TGTGCCAGCAGTTCGGGACAGGGTATTAACAATGAGCAGTTCTTC
-,-,15,TRBJ1-1,TRBV4-3,CASRTLGVSSPEAFF,TGCGCCAGCAGGACTTTAGGAGTTTCAAGCCCTGAAGCTTTCTTT
-,-,16,TRBJ2-2,TRBV9,CASSESEQENTGELFF,TGTGCCAGCAGCGAGTCAGAACAAGAGAACACCGGGGAGCTGTTTTTT
-,-,16,TRBJ1-4,TRBV5-1,CASSLEAGETFEKLFF,TGCGCCAGCAGCTTGGAGGCAGGGGAAACTTTTGAAAAACTGTTTTTT
-,once,16,TRBJ1-2,TRBV4-3,CASSQEAEGVVYGYTF,TGCGCCAGCAGCCAAGAAGCCGAGGGTGTGGTCTATGGCTACACCTTC
-,-,14,TRBJ2-1,TRBV27,CASNAQGNYNEQFF,TGTGCCAGCAATGCCCAGGGGAACTACAATGAGCAGTTCTTC
TRBD1,-,15,TRBJ1-5,TRBV5-6,CASSLVGDSGQPQHF,TGTGCCAGCAGCTTGGTCGGGGACAGCGGTCAGCCCCAGCATTTT
-,-,14,TRBJ1-6,TRBV7-9,CASSWDNDNSPLHF,TGTGCCAGCAGCTGGGACAATGATAATTCACCCCTCCACTTT
TRBD1,-,15,TRBJ1-2,TRBV27,CASSFEMAGGAGYTF,TGTGCCAGCAGTTTTGAAATGGCAGGGGGCGCTGGCTACACCTTC
-,-,14,TRBJ2-2,TRBV5-8,CASSLSANTGELFF,TGTGCCAGCAGCTTGTCCGCGAACACCGGGGAGCTGTTTTTT